A single T cell receptor beta chain is shown here with its context. The data derive from a study of cytomegalovirus exposure and HLA in healthy donors. The CDR3 consists of 14 residues. Trimming left V 4 bases short and J 0 bases short, with 10 bases between. PCR involved 60 Vbeta and 13 Jbeta primers. Data came from immunoSEQ multiplex PCR; TCRdb stores just in-frame clones and leaves some out. The table has some 200,000 clones, roughly 80% seen once. The source material was PBMCs. This TCR was sampled from a woman under 30 in good health and CMV-seronegative. The chain uses TRBV23-1 and TRBJ2-7; D may be TRBD1 (5 bases). TRBV23-1 is identified as an open reading frame with a role that is uncertain. In nucleotides, the CDR3 is TGCGCCAGCAGTCTGCAGGGTCCCTCCTACGAGCAGTACTTC. It is translated as CASSLQGPSYEQYF.